Included here is one T cell receptor beta chain sequence, with context. In germline, CDR1 is SGHDT, CDR2 YYEEEE. Trimming removed 4 bases from V and 5 bases from J; junction bases left unmatched: 5. The CDR3 extends over 14 amino acids. The data stem from a study of T-cell reconstitution after alpha-beta-depleted transplantation in children. Unique molecular identifiers were incorporated into the prepared TCRbeta library. TCRdb processed the PCR reads anew with MiXCR; each CDR3 protein has one entry. This table has 300,000 or so distinct CDR3 sequences, approximately 9.8% appearing once. The specimen comprised PBMCs from the stem cell graft donor, sampled from the stem cell graft. This chain uses TRBV5-6 with TRBJ2-3, with 9 positions matching TRBD1. The clonotype originates from a human donor who donated a stem cell graft to a child with SCID. The CDR3 loop reads CASSPGQGVDTQYF. The DNA of the CDR3 is TGTGCCAGCAGCCCGGGACAGGGCGTAGATACGCAGTATTTT.